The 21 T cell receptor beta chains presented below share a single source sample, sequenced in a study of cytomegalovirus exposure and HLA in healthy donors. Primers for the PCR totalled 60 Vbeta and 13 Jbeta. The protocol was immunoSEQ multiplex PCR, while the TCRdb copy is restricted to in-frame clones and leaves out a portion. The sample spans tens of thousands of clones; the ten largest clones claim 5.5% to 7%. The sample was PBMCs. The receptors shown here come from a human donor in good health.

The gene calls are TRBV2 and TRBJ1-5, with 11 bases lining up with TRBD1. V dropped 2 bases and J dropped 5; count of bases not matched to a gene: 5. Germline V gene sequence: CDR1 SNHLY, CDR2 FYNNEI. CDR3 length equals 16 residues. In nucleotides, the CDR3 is TGTGCCAGCAGTGAATGGGGACAGGGGGGCTATCAGCCCCAGCATTTT. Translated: CASSEWGQGGYQPQHF.

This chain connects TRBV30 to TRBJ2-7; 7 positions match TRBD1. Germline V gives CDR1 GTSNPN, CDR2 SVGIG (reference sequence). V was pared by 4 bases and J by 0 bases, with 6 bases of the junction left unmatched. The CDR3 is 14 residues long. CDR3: CAWIQTGSSYEQYF. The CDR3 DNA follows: TGTGCCTGGATCCAGACAGGGTCCTCCTACGAGCAGTACTTC.

As DNA, the CDR3 is TGTGCCAGCAGCTTATTCGGGGACACAGATACGCAGTATTTT. This sequence encodes CASSLFGDTDTQYF. The chain carries TRBV11-2 and TRBJ2-3; possibly TRBD2 for D (5 bases). CDR3 length equals 14 residues. V lost 2 bases and J 2 bases, leaving 8 bases between the germline ends. Per germline, CDR1 SGHAT and CDR2 FQNNGV.

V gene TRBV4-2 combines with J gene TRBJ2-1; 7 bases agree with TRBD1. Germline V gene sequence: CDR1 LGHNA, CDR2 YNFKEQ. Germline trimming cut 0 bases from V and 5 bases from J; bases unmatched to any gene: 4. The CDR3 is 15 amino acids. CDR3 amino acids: CASSQETGSDNEQFF. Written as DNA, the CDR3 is TGTGCCAGCAGCCAAGAGACAGGGTCCGACAATGAGCAGTTCTTC.

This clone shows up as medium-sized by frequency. Here the CDR3 reads CASSPGQGAGNEQFF. CDR3 in DNA: TGTGCCAGCAGTCCGGGACAGGGGGCAGGCAATGAGCAGTTCTTC. V gene TRBV6-5 combines with J gene TRBJ2-1, with TRBD1 identical over 12 bases. Germline-derived CDR1 and CDR2 are MNHEY and SVGAGI. This CDR3 region has 15 residues. With 5 bases clipped from V and 6 bases from J, the junction kept 5 bases outside the gene matches.

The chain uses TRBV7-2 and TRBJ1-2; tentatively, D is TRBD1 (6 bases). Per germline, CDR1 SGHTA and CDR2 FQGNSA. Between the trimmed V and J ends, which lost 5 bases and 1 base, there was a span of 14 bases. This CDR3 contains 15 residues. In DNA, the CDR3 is TGTGCCAGCAGCCGCCAACAGGGAATTAACTATGGCTACACCTTC. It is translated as CASSRQQGINYGYTF. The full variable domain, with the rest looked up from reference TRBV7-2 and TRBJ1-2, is GAGVSQSPSNKVTEKGKDVELRCDPISGHTALYWYRQSLGQGLEFLIYFQGNSAPDKSGLPSDRFSAERTGGSVSTLTIQRTQQEDSAVYLCASSRQQGINYGYTFGSGTRLTVV.

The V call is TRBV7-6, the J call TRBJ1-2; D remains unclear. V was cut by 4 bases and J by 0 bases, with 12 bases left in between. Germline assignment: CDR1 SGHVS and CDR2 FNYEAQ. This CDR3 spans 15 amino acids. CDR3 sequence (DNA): TGTGCCAGCAGCTCCTCAAGCTCCACTAACTATGGCTACACCTTC. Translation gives CASSSSSSTNYGYTF.

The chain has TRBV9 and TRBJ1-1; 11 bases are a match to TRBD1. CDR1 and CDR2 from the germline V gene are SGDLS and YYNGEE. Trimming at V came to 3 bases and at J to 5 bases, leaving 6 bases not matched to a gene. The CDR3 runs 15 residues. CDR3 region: CASSGDRGGRTEAFF. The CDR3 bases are TGTGCCAGCAGCGGGGACAGGGGGGGAAGGACTGAAGCTTTCTTT.

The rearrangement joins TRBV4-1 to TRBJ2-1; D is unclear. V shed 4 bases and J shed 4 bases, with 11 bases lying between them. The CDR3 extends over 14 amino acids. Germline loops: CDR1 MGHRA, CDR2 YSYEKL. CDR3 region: CASSRPFSYNEQFF. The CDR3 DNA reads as TGCGCCAGCAGCCGGCCATTTTCTTACAATGAGCAGTTCTTC.

CDR3 nucleotide sequence: TGTGCCAGCAGCGGGACAGGTATGTTCGGCGAGCAGTACTTC. Protein sequence: CASSGTGMFGEQYF. J is TRBJ2-7 and V is TRBV9, with TRBD1 identical over 7 bases. The CDR3 has 14 residues. The V gene end was trimmed by 3 bases and the J gene end by 6 bases; junction bases not matched to a gene: 9. Germline V gene lookup returns CDR1 SGDLS and CDR2 YYNGEE.

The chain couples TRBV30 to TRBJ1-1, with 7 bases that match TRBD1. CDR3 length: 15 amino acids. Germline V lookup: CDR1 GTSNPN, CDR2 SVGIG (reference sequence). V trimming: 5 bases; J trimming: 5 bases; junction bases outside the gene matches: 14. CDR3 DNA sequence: TGTGCCTGGGTAAAAGAGGGGGCTCTGAGTACTGAAGCTTTCTTT. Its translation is CAWVKEGALSTEAFF.

CDR3: CSVNRDDNYGYTF. The CDR3 coding sequence is TGCAGCGTTAACAGGGATGATAACTATGGCTACACCTTC. The rearrangement uses TRBV29-1 and TRBJ1-2; D might be TRBD1 (6 bases). The CDR3 loop spans 13 amino acids. Looked up from germline, CDR1 is SQVTM and CDR2 is ANQGSEA. Trimming shortened V by 5 bases and J by 1 base, and 11 bases separated the two germline ends.

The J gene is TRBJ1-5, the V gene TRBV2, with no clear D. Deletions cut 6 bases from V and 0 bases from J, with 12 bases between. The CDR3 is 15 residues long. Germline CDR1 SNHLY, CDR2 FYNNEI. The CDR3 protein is CASSQSDNSNQPQHF. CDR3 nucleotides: TGTGCCAGCAGCCAGTCTGACAATAGCAATCAGCCCCAGCATTTT.

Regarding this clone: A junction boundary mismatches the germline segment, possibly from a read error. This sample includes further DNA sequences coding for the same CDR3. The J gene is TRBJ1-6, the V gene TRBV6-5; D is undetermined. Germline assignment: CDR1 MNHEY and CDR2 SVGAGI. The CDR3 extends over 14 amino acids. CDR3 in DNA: TGTGCCAGCAGTTTCGGGTCATATAATTCACCCCTACACTTT. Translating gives CASSFGSYNSPLHF.

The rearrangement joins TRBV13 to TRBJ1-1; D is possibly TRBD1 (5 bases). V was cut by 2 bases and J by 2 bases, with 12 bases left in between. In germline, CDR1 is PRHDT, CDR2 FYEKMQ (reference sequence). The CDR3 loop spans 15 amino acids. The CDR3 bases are TGTGCCAGCAGCTTACTGCGGGGGAGCAACACTGAAGCTTTCTTT. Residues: CASSLLRGSNTEAFF. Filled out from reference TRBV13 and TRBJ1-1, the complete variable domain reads AAGVIQSPRHLIKEKRETATLKCYPIPRHDTVYWYQQGPGQDPQFLISFYEKMQSDKGSIPDRFSAQQFSDYHSELNMSSLELGDSALYFCASSLLRGSNTEAFFGQGTRLTVV.

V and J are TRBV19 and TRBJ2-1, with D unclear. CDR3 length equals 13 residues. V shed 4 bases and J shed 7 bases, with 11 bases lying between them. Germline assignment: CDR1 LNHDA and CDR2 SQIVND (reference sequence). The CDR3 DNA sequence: TGTGCCAGTAGTACGGTCGATCGAAATGAGCAGTTCTTC. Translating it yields CASSTVDRNEQFF.

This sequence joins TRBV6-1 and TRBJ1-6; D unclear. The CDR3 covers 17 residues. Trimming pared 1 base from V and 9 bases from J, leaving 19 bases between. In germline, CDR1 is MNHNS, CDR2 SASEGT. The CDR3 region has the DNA TGTGCCAGCAGTGAAGGAGGCCGCCGGGTCCTCTCTTCACCCCTCCACTTT. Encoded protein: CASSEGGRRVLSSPLHF.

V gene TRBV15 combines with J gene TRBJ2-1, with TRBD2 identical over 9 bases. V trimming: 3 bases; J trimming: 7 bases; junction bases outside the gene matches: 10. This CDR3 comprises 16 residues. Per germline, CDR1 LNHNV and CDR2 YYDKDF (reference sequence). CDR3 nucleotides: TGTGCCACCAGCAGGAGGTCAGCGGGGGGCGGAAATGAGCAGTTCTTC. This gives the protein CATSRRSAGGGNEQFF.

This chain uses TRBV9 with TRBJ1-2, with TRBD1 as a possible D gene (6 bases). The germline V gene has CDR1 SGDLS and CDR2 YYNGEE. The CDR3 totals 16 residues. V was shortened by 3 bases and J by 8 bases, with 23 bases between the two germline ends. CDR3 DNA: TGTGCCAGCAGCGACCGACAGGAACTGTTAGCGGGCGGCTACACCTTC. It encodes CASSDRQELLAGGYTF.

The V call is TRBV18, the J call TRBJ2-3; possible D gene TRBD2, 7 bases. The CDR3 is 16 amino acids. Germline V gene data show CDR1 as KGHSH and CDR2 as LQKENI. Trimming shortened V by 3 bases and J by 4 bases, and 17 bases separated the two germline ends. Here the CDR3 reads CASSPGTGRGADTQYF. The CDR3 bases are TGTGCCAGCTCACCTGGAACAGGGAGGGGCGCAGATACGCAGTATTTT.

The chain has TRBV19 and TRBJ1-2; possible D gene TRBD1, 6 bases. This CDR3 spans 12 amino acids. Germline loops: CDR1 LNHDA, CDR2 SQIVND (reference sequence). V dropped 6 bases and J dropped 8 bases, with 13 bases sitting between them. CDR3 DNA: TGTGCCAGTAGGACAGGCCTAAGCGGCTACACCTTC. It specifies CASRTGLSGYTF.